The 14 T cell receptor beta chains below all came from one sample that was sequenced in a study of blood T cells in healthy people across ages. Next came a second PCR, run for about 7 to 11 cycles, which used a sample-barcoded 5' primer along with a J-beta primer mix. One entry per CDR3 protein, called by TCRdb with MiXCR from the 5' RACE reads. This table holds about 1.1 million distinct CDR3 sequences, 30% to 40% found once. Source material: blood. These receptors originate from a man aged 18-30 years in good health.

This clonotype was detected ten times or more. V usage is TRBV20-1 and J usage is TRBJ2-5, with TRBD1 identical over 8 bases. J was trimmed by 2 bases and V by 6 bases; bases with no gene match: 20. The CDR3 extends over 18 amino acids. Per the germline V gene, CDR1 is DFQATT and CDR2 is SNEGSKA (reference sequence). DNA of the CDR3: TGCAGTGCGTCGACCCCGACAGGGGCCGTTAATGGACAAGAGACCCAGTACTTC. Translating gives CSASTPTGAVNGQETQYF.

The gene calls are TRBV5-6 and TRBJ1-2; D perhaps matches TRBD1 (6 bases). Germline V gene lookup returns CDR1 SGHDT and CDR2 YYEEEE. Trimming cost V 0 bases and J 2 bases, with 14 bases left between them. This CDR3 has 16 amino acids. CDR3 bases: TGTGCCAGCAGCTTGGAGGTGGGGACAACGAACTATGGCTACACCTTC. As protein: CASSLEVGTTNYGYTF.

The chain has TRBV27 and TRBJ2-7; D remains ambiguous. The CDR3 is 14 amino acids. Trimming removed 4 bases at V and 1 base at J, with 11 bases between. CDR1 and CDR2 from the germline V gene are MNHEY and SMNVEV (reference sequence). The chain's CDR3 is CASSSLDRSYEQYF. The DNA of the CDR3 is TGTGCCAGCAGTTCGTTGGATAGGTCCTACGAGCAGTACTTC.

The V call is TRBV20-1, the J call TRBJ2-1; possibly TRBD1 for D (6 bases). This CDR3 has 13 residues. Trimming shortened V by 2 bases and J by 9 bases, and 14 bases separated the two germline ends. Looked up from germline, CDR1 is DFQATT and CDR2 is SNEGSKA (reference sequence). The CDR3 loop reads CSARHNQGPEQFF. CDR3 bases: TGCAGTGCTAGACATAACCAGGGGCCTGAGCAGTTCTTC.

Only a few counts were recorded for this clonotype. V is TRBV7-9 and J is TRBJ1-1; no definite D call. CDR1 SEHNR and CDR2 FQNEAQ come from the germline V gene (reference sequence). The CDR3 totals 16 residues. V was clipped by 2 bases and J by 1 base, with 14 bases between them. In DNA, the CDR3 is TGTGCCAGCAGCTTACATGTGACGGGAGGGAACACTGAAGCTTTCTTT. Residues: CASSLHVTGGNTEAFF.

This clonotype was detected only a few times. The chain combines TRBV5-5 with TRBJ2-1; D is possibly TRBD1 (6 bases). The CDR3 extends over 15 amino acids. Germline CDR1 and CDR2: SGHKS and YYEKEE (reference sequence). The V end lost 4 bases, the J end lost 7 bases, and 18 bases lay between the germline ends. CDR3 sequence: CASSQGTLDGNEQFF. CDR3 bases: TGTGCCAGCAGCCAGGGGACCCTCGATGGGAATGAGCAGTTCTTC.

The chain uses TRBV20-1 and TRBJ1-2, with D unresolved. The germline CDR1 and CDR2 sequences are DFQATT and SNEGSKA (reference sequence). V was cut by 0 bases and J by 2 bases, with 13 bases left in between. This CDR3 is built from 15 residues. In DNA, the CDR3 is TGCAGTGCTAGAGATCAGGCGAAACAGAACTATGGCTACACCTTC. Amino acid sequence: CSARDQAKQNYGYTF.

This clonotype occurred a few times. The CDR3 protein is CSARGVGYEQYF. For the CDR3, the DNA is TGCAGTGCTAGAGGAGTGGGATACGAGCAGTACTTC. The chain couples TRBV20-1 to TRBJ2-7; no reliable D call. The V gene's germline CDR1 is DFQATT and CDR2 SNEGSKA (reference sequence). The CDR3 is 12 amino acids. V lost 1 base to trimming and J lost 4 bases, with 8 bases between them.

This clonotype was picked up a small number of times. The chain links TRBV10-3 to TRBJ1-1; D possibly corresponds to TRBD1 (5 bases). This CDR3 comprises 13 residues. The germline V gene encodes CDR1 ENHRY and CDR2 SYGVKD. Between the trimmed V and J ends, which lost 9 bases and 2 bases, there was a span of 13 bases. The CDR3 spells CAISGGVNTEAFF. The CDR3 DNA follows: TGTGCCATTAGCGGGGGAGTTAACACTGAAGCTTTCTTT.

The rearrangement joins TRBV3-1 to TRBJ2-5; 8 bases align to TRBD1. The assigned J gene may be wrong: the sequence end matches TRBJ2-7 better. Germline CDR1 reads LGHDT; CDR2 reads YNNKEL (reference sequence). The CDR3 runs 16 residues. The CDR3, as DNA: TGTGCCAGCAGCCAAGATGATCCAGGGGGCCGATACGAGCAGTACTTC. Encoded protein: CASSQDDPGGRYEQYF.

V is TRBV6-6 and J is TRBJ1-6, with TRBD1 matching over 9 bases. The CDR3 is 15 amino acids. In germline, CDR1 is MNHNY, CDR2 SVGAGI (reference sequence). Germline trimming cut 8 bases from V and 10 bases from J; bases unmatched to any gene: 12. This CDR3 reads CASHKEGQGVSPLHF. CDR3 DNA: TGTGCCAGCCATAAGGAGGGACAGGGCGTGTCACCCCTCCACTTT.

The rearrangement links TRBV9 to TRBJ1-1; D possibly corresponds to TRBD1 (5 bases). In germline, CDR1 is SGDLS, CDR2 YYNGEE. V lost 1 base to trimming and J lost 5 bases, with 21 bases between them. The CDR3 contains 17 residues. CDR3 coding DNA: TGTGCCAGCAGCGTAATGTCAGGGCGGGTTGGTGGGACTGAAGCTTTCTTT. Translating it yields CASSVMSGRVGGTEAFF.

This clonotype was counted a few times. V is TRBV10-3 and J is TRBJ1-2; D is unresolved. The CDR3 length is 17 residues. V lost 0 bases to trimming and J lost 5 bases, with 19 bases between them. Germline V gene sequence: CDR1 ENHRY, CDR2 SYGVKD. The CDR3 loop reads CAISESGLVGLTYGYTF. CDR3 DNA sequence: TGTGCCATCAGTGAGTCGGGGTTGGTGGGCCTCACGTATGGCTACACCTTC.

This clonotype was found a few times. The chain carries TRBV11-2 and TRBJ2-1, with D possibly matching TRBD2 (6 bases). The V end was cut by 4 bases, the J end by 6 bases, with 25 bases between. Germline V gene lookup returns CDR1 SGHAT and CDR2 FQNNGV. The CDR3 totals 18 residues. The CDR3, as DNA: TGTGCCAGCAGCTCTCCTTGGGGCAACCGGAAGGGAGGCAATGAGCAGTTCTTC. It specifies CASSSPWGNRKGGNEQFF.